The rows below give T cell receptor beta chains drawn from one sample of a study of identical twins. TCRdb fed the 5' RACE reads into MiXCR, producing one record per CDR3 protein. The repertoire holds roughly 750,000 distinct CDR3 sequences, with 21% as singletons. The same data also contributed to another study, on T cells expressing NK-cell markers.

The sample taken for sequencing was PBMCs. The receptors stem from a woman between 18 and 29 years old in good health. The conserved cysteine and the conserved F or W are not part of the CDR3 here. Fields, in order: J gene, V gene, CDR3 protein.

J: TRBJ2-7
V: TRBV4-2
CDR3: ASSRGSRGTGLEQY

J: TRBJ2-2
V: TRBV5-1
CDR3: ASRQDRNTGELF

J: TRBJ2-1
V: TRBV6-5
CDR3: ASSYVSQGPYNEQF

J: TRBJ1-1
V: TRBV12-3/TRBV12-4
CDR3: ASSFLTGGPSEGAF

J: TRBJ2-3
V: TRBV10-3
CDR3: AISDVPSGGSTDTQY

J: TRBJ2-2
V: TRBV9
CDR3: ASSSLGRNGPGELF

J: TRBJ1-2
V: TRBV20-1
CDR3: SAPPQEGGYT

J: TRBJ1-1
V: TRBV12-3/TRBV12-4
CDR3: ASSLQGATEAF

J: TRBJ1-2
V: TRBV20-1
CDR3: SARLDMGNYGYT

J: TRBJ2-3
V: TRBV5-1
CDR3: ASSERRGAGSHTQY

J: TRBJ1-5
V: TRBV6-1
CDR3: ASSLSFNQPQH

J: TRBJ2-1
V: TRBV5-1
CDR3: ASSLISPSTGGPGEQF

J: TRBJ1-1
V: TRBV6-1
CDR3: ASRPSGTSGGAF

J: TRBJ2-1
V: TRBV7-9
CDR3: ASSLGVAGEWNEQF

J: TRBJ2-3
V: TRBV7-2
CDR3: ASSGRAQTDTQY

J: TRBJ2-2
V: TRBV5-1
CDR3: ASSLEGHTGELF

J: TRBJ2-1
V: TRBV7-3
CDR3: ASRRTGTGNNEQF

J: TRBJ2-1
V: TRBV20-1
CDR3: SARDLEVHEQF

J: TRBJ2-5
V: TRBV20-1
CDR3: SARSASAFSTQY

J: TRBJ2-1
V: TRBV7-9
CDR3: ASRRTGRSYNEQF

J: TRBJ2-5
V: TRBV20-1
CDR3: SASTSGEETQY

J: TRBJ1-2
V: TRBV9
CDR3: ASSVVGTHYGYT

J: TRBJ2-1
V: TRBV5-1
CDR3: ASSLRNEQF

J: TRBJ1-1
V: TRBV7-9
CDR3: ASRRGTAETEAF

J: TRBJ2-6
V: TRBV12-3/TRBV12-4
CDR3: ASKRGANVLT

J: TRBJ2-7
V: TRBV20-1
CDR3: SAGPTGAKVWQY

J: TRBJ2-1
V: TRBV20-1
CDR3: SASLLLAGGEQF

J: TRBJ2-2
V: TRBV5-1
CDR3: ASSLAISENTGELF

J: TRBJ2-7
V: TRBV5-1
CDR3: ASSLGLAELYYEQY

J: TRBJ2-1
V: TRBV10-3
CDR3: AISGLSSGGTNEQF

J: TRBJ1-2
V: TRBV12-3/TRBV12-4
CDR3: ASSLSRGLYGYT

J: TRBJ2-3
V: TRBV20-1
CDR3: SASNKTQY

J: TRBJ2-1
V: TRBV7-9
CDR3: ASSRSGKGDEQF

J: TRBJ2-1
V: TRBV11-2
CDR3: ASSSRGGTSGSVPWKSEQF

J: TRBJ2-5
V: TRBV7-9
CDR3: ASSLFPRGQETQY

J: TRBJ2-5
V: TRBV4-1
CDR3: ASSQDLAGGPGETQY

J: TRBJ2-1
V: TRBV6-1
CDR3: ASRKREDNEQF

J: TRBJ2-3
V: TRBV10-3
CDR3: AISSTRQSTDTQY

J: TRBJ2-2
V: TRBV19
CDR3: ASSISGNTGELF

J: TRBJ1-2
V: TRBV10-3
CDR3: AISESGEYGYT

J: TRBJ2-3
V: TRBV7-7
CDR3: ASGLGRGDTQY